Included here is one T cell receptor beta chain sequence, with context. This clonotype was seen a single time. This clone's antigen is unknown. No base-level quality is on record; no much larger clone is a single base apart. A single read constitutes weak evidence. The junction shows trimming of 7 bases on V and 6 bases on J, plus 9 bases between the germline ends. Measured from the cysteine to the phenylalanine, the CDR3 is 12 residues long. The kept DNA is CDR3 alone, 36 bases in frame from the first base. This specimen comes from a study of response to subunit inactivated influenza vaccine (dated by TCRdb to the late 2010s). At the level of the whole study: To follow how T cells responded to a trivalent subunit inactivated influenza vaccine, the researchers relied on deep quantitative profiling of the T cell receptor repertoire. The research as a whole found: According to the authors, only a limited number of new T cells may be recruited by each seasonal influenza vaccination.

Receptor libraries were prepared by RT-PCR. This sample was sequenced with an Illumina HiSeq 2500. TCRdb handled the public reads itself, with Q25 trimming in fastp and clone calling in MiXCR, and kept productive beta chains. Duplicate CDR3 protein sequences are folded into a single record with the most common DNA and genes. The sample includes roughly 500,000 distinct CDR3 sequences, with approximately 15% observed a single time. 2.5% to 3.5% of the sample is held by the ten biggest clonotypes. The receptor comes from a man between 50 and 75 years old who received an inactivated influenza vaccine. Donor details come from another sample of the same person, matched by shared clones. Sequences were derived from CD4+ T cells sorted from PBMCs, sampled less than 25 months after vaccination. The sequence joins TRBV12-3 or TRBV12-4 to TRBJ2-2; the D gene is not confidently resolved. The DNA is TGTGCCAGCACCCTTGTGGCCGGGGAGCTGTTTTTT. It specifies CASTLVAGELFF.